These 2 T cell receptor beta chains share one sample of origin, sequenced in a study of radiation and T cells in renal cell carcinoma. Produced via immunoSEQ multiplex PCR; TCRdb's table is partial and in-frame only. The data hold 100,000 to 150,000 clones, with about four fifths observed a single time. Indicated time point: blood 2 weeks post-SBRT. Treatment noted: 15 Gy SBRT to primary tumor, nephrectomy 4 weeks later. Source: blood, taken from a patient whose treatment included radiotherapy and nephrectomy. The receptors come from a man over 45 with renal cell carcinoma.

CDR3 sequence (DNA): TGTGCCAGCAGCCAAGTGGCCGGGGGCGGAGAGAATCAGCCCCAGCATTTT. Translated, it gives CASSQVAGGGENQPQHF. This sequence joins TRBV4-2 and TRBJ1-5; TRBD1 might be the D (6 bases). Between the trimmed V and J ends, which lost 1 base and 4 bases, there was a span of 17 bases. This CDR3 comprises 17 residues. CDR1 LGHNA and CDR2 YNFKEQ come from the germline V gene.

CDR3 DNA: TGTGCCAGCAGCCAAGATAGGGGGGGACCTCAGCCCCAGCATTTT. This translates into CASSQDRGGPQPQHF. This chain connects TRBV4-2 to TRBJ1-5; D is perhaps TRBD1 (6 bases). Germline CDR1 is LGHNA and CDR2 is YNFKEQ. Trimming took 0 bases from V and 6 from J, leaving 12 bases between them. The CDR3 sequence is 15 residues long.